These 23 T cell receptor beta chains came from one sample sequenced in a study of T-cell reconstitution after alpha-beta-depleted transplantation in children. Unique molecular identifiers featured in how the TCRbeta library was prepared. TCRdb passed the PCR reads through MiXCR, listing each CDR3 protein once. The sample has around 210,000 distinct CDR3 sequences, about 6.6% seen once. The sequencing used PBMCs, collected before TCRalphabeta/CD19-depleted stem cell transplant. These receptor sequences come from a boy aged 2 to 9 with acute lymphoblastic leukemia, due to receive a stem cell transplant.

V usage is TRBV2 and J usage is TRBJ1-1; D possibly corresponds to TRBD1 (5 bases). Trimming removed 8 bases from V and 4 bases from J, with 23 bases in between. Germline CDR1 and CDR2: SNHLY and FYNNEI. The CDR3 spans 16 residues. The CDR3 nucleotides read TGTGCCAGCCGCGAGGGGATGAAAGGTTTGACCACTGAAGCTTTCTTT. This codes for CASREGMKGLTTEAFF.

This clonotype was seen more than once but under ten times. The V gene is TRBV18, the J gene TRBJ2-7, with 7 nucleotides matching TRBD1. The J segment lost 0 bases and the V segment lost 4 bases, leaving 3 bases of the junction unmatched. CDR1 and CDR2 from the germline V gene are KGHSH and LQKENI. The CDR3 loop spans 14 amino acids. CDR3 coding DNA: TGTGCCAGCTCACGACGGGACAGCTCCTACGAGCAGTACTTC. Protein product: CASSRRDSSYEQYF.

This clonotype has ten or more counts. The chain is built from TRBV20-1 and TRBJ2-1; 8 bases line up with TRBD2. Per the germline V gene, CDR1 is DFQATT and CDR2 is SNEGSKA (reference sequence). The CDR3 sequence is 15 residues long. V was clipped by 1 base and J by 2 bases; unmatched bases: 4. The CDR3 sequence is CSARGTSGAYNEQFF. The CDR3 DNA is TGCAGTGCTAGAGGTACTAGCGGCGCCTACAATGAGCAGTTCTTC.

The chain combines TRBV11-2 with TRBJ1-5; 8 nucleotides match TRBD1. V shed 5 bases and J 5 bases; nucleotides not matched to a gene: 5. The CDR3 contains 14 residues. Per germline, CDR1 SGHAT and CDR2 FQNNGV. The CDR3 here is CASSPGQGYQPQHF. CDR3 DNA: TGTGCCAGCAGCCCAGGACAGGGCTATCAGCCCCAGCATTTT. Together with reference TRBV11-2 and TRBJ1-5, the CDR3 gives the full variable domain: EAGVAQSPRYKIIEKRQSVAFWCNPISGHATLYWYQQILGQGPKLLIQFQNNGVVDDSQLPKDRFSAERLKGVDSTLKIQPAKLEDSAVYLCASSPGQGYQPQHFGDGTRLSIL.

This clonotype was found many times. The rearrangement links TRBV18 to TRBJ1-1; 7 bases align to TRBD1. Losses at the gene ends were 4 bases for V and 0 bases for J; bases not matched to a gene: 5. In germline, CDR1 is KGHSH, CDR2 LQKENI. This CDR3 has 15 amino acids. The CDR3 sequence is CASSQPTGLNTEAFF. The CDR3 bases are TGTGCCAGCTCACAACCGACAGGGTTGAACACTGAAGCTTTCTTT. The complete variable domain, with remaining parts taken from reference TRBV18 and TRBJ1-1, reads NAGVMQNPRHLVRRRGQEARLRCSPMKGHSHVYWYRQLPEEGLKFMVYLQKENIIDESGMPKERFSAEFPKEGPSILRIQQVVRGDSAAYFCASSQPTGLNTEAFFGQGTRLTVV.

This clonotype has a count of ten or more. The chain has TRBV20-1 and TRBJ2-1; the D gene is possibly TRBD1 (5 bases). Germline values: CDR1 DFQATT, CDR2 SNEGSKA (reference sequence). Deletions cut 0 bases from V and 5 bases from J, with 11 bases between. The CDR3 is 14 amino acids. As DNA, the CDR3 is TGCAGTGCTAGAGATTTGGGGCAAAACAATGAGCAGTTCTTC. As protein: CSARDLGQNNEQFF.

This clonotype was found a few times. The V and J genes are TRBV28 and TRBJ1-1; D remains ambiguous. V was pared by 2 bases and J by 4 bases, with 14 bases between. CDR3 length equals 15 residues. Germline-derived CDR1 and CDR2 are MDHEN and SYDVKM. The CDR3 DNA is TGTGCCAGCAGTTTACTGTCCCGGGGAATCACTGAAGCTTTCTTT. Translation gives CASSLLSRGITEAFF.

The chain employs TRBV30 and TRBJ2-5; 8 nucleotides align to TRBD1. CDR3 length: 14 residues. The ends lost 6 bases at V and 5 bases at J; junction bases unmatched: 11. Germline V gene data show CDR1 as GTSNPN and CDR2 as SVGIG (reference sequence). CDR3 in DNA: TGTGCCTGCCACCTGACAGGGGCGAAGGAGACCCAGTACTTC. It encodes CACHLTGAKETQYF. Full variable domain (outside the CDR3, taken from reference TRBV30 and TRBJ2-5): SQTIHQWPATLVQPVGSPLSLECTVEGTSNPNLYWYRQAAGRGLQLLFYSVGIGQISSEVPQNLSASRPQDRQFILSSKKLLLSDSGFYLCACHLTGAKETQYFGPGTRLLVL.

This clonotype was found many times. The chain links TRBV15 to TRBJ1-4; 7 nucleotides line up with TRBD1. Germline loops: CDR1 LNHNV, CDR2 YYDKDF (reference sequence). The CDR3 is 16 amino acids. V gave up 5 bases and J gave up 6 bases; unmatched junction bases: 12. CDR3 protein: CATSVTRGTEDEKLFF. The CDR3 DNA follows: TGTGCCACCAGCGTAACTAGGGGGACAGAAGATGAAAAACTGTTTTTT.

Worth noting for this clonotype: A much larger clonotype is one base distant, so this may be a read error. The chain carries TRBV7-6 and TRBJ2-1, with no clear D. The CDR3 extends over 17 amino acids. Trimming stripped 6 bases from V and 8 bases from J, with 26 bases between. CDR1 is SGHVS and CDR2 is FNYEAQ in the germline V gene. CDR3 nucleotide sequence: TGTGCCAGCAGTTCAGGTGCCTTATCTGAAGATTTTCATGAGCAGTTCTTC. This sequence encodes CASSSGALSEDFHEQFF.

The chain joins TRBV6-5 to TRBJ1-1; D is unclear. CDR3 length equals 13 residues. Trimming took 4 bases from V and 4 from J, leaving 10 bases between them. Germline CDR1 MNHEY, CDR2 SVGAGI. This CDR3 reads CASSSHTTTEAFF. The CDR3 DNA is TGTGCCAGCAGTTCCCATACGACCACTGAAGCTTTCTTT.

This clonotype was seen a handful of times. The J gene is TRBJ1-5, the V gene TRBV12-3 or TRBV12-4; the D gene is possibly TRBD1 (5 bases). The V gene lost 3 bases and the J gene lost 4 bases, with 13 bases spanning the gap. The CDR3 is 15 residues long. In nucleotides, the CDR3 is TGTGCCAGCAGTTTTCTGGGGGGAGGGAATCAGCCCCAGCATTTT. Translating gives CASSFLGGGNQPQHF.

This clonotype came up a few times. The V and J genes are TRBV29-1 and TRBJ1-2, with D unclear. Germline CDR1 and CDR2: SQVTM and ANQGSEA. The V and J ends lost 8 bases and 1 base respectively, with 11 bases between them. This CDR3 comprises 12 residues. The CDR3 region is CSSQESNYGYTF. CDR3 nucleotide sequence: TGCAGCTCCCAAGAAAGTAACTATGGCTACACCTTC.

The chain combines TRBV28 with TRBJ1-3; a weak D match, TRBD1 (6 bases). The CDR3 totals 15 residues. Trimming shortened V by 3 bases and J by 2 bases, and 11 bases separated the two germline ends. Germline-derived CDR1 and CDR2 are MDHEN and SYDVKM. CDR3 coding DNA: TGTGCCAGCAGTTTTACAACAGGGACTGGAAACACCATATATTTT. Its protein is CASSFTTGTGNTIYF.

This clonotype came up a few times. The V and J genes are TRBV20-1 and TRBJ2-1; 8 bases are shared with TRBD2. CDR1 is DFQATT and CDR2 is SNEGSKA in the germline V gene (reference sequence). Losses at the gene ends were 3 bases for V and 0 bases for J; bases not matched to a gene: 1. The CDR3 consists of 14 residues. DNA of the CDR3: TGCAGTGCTAGCGGGAGGGACTCCTACAATGAGCAGTTCTTC. Translating it yields CSASGRDSYNEQFF.

A remark on this clonotype: A much larger clone lies a single base off, so this may be a read error. The chain employs TRBV5-1 and TRBJ2-3; D unresolved. The length of the CDR3 is 15 residues. Trimming removed 5 bases from V and 6 bases from J, with 19 bases in between. Germline V CDR1 and CDR2: SGHRS, YFSETQ. In DNA form, the CDR3 reads TGCGCCAGCAGGTCAAATCCAACAGTTTTGGATACGCAGTATTTT. Protein: CASRSNPTVLDTQYF.

The table lists this clonotype with many counts. The chain employs TRBV28 and TRBJ1-6; possibly TRBD1 for D (5 bases). This CDR3 is built from 14 residues. The germline V gene encodes CDR1 MDHEN and CDR2 SYDVKM. The ends were cut back, 3 bases at V and 9 bases at J, with 12 bases in the middle. DNA of the CDR3: TGTGCCAGCAGTTTGGGCAGGGAGCGTTCACCCCTCCACTTT. Translation gives CASSLGRERSPLHF.

This clonotype was detected ten times or more. This chain uses TRBV20-1 with TRBJ2-1; 8 bases fit TRBD2. Germline lookup yields CDR1 DFQATT and CDR2 SNEGSKA (reference sequence). The CDR3 consists of 15 residues. V lost 1 base and J lost 1; bases outside the gene matches: 3. CDR3 nucleotides: TGCAGTGCTAGAGCGACGGGAGGGTCCTACAATGAGCAGTTCTTC. The encoded protein is CSARATGGSYNEQFF.

This clonotype was counted at least ten times. This CDR3 reads CASSYSIGHQNTGELFF. The CDR3 bases are TGTGCCAGCAGTTACTCGATAGGGCACCAGAACACCGGGGAGCTGTTTTTT. This chain connects TRBV6-2 or TRBV6-3 to TRBJ2-2; no clear D gene. Trimming pared 0 bases from V and 1 base from J, leaving 12 bases between. The V gene's germline CDR1 is MNHEY and CDR2 SVGEGT. This CDR3 is built from 17 residues.

This clonotype has a count of ten or more. The chain links TRBV11-2 to TRBJ2-1; D is uncertain. Trimming took 2 bases from V and 0 from J, leaving 11 bases between them. Germline CDR1 reads SGHAT; CDR2 reads FQNNGV. This CDR3 has 16 amino acids. CDR3 DNA: TGTGCCAGCAGCTTATATGGGCACAGCTCCTACAATGAGCAGTTCTTC. Its translation is CASSLYGHSSYNEQFF.

This clonotype was counted many times. V and J are TRBV7-2 and TRBJ2-7; 8 bases map to TRBD1. Germline assignment: CDR1 SGHTA and CDR2 FQGNSA. Germline trimming cut 7 bases from V and 6 bases from J; bases unmatched to any gene: 11. The CDR3 consists of 14 residues. CDR3 DNA sequence: TGTGCCAGCACCCCAGGCGGGACAGGACTCGAGCAGTACTTC. Translating gives CASTPGGTGLEQYF.

This clonotype was seen many times. The rearrangement links TRBV7-2 to TRBJ2-2; D is unclear. Trimming took 7 bases from V and 9 from J, leaving 12 bases between them. Germline values: CDR1 SGHTA, CDR2 FQGNSA. This CDR3 is 12 amino acids long. CDR3 bases: TGTGCCAGCATGCTGAAAGGGAGGGAGCTGTTTTTT. It codes for CASMLKGRELFF. The full variable domain, rest sourced from reference TRBV7-2 and TRBJ2-2, is GAGVSQSPSNKVTEKGKDVELRCDPISGHTALYWYRQSLGQGLEFLIYFQGNSAPDKSGLPSDRFSAERTGGSVSTLTIQRTQQEDSAVYLCASMLKGRELFFGEGSRLTVL.

This clonotype was picked up many times. J is TRBJ2-1 and V is TRBV3-1, with TRBD2 matching 7 bases. Trimming cost V 4 bases and J 6 bases; bases outside gene matches: 6. CDR1 is LGHDT, CDR2 YNNKEL, per germline (reference sequence). This CDR3 has 14 amino acids. In DNA, the CDR3 is TGTGCCAGCAGCCGGCCTAGCGGCGTCAATGAGCAGTTCTTC. This sequence encodes CASSRPSGVNEQFF.